The sequence of this T cell receptor beta chain was determined in a study of regulatory T cells in long-lasting Graves disease. General study points: Tissue studied was limited to peripheral blood, excluding thyroid tissue.

CDR3 length equals 14 residues. With 8 bases removed from V and 2 bases from J, the gap between germline ends came to 13 bases. Germline-derived CDR1 and CDR2 are MNHNS and SASEGT. About this clonotype: Its specificity is unknown.

Relying on iRepertoire HTBI primers and Arm-PCR of CDR3 regions, the team built TCR beta libraries. In the original workflow: Identified segments across samples numbered fewer than 80 TRBV and approximately 15 TRBJ. TCRdb analysed the multiplex PCR reads with MiXCR anew, one entry per CDR3 protein. The V and J calls here are based on TCRdb, not the publication. In the table there are some 470,000 distinct CDR3 sequences, roughly 21% of which are singletons. Time point here: persistent/refractory GD, antithyroid drugs over 5 years with positive TRAb. The TCR library used RNA extracted from PBMCs. Staff drew about 10 milliliters of peripheral blood into EDTA tubes.

V gene TRBV6-1 combines with J gene TRBJ1-5; the D is unclear. The receptor was derived from a female donor with Graves disease. Source: peripheral blood mononuclear cells (PBMCs), taken when the disease was refractory, from a patient treated with antithyroid drugs. CDR3 nucleotide sequence: TGTGCCAGCGGAGAAGACGCGGGCAATCAGCCCCAGCATTTT. Its protein is CASGEDAGNQPQHF.